The present T cell receptor (beta chain) was sequenced within a study of blood T cell repertoires in COVID-19. Looking at the study overall: Acute and convalescent COVID-19 samples came from the United States, Italy and Spain.

In the study's own analysis: Nucleated cell number was recorded as an estimate derived from reference gene primer amplification. Sequencing used immunoSEQ multiplex PCR; TCRdb keeps in-frame clones, though not all of them. The V and J calls and clone size come from that table; D and trimming were worked out from the DNA. The sample lists roughly 20,000 clones; roughly 80% were seen once. V shed 5 bases, J shed 6 bases, and the junction held 7 bases outside the gene matches. Germline lookup yields CDR1 LNHDA and CDR2 SQIVND (reference sequence). The CDR3 covers 14 residues. This chain connects TRBV19 to TRBJ2-1, with 7 bases matching TRBD2. The sample consisted of peripheral blood. The clonotype was recovered from a human donor in a cohort sampled during active COVID-19. CDR3 region: CASSYGGSPNEQFF. Here the CDR3 DNA reads TGTGCCAGTAGTTACGGGGGGTCGCCCAATGAGCAGTTCTTC.